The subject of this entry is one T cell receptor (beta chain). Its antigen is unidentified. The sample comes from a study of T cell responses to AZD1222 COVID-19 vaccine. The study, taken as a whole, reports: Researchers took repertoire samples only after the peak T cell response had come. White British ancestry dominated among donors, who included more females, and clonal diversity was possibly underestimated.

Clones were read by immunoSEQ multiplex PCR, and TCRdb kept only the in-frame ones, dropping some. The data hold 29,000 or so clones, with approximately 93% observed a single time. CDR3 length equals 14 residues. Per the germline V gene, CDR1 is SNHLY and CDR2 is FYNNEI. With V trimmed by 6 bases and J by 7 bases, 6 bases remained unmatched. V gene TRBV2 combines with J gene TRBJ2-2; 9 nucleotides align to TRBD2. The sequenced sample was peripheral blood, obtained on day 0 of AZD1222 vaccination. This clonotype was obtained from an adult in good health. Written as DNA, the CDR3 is TGTGCCAGCAGAAATAGCGGGAGTGTCGGGGAGCTGTTTTTT. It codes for CASRNSGSVGELFF.